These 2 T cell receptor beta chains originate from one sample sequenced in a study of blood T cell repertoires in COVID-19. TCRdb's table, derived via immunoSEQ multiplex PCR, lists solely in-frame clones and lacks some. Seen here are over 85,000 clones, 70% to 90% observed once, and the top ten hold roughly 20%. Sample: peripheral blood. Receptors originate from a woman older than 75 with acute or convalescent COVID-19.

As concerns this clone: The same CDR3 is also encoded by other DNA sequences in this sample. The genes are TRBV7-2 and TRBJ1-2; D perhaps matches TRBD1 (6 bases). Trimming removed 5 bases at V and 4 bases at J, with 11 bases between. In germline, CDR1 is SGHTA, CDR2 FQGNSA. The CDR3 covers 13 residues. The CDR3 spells CASSRGQLYGYTF. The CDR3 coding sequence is TGTGCCAGCAGCAGGGGACAACTCTATGGCTACACCTTC.

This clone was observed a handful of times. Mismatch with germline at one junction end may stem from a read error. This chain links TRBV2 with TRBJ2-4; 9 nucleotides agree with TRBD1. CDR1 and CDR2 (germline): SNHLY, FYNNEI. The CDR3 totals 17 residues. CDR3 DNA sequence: TGTGCCAGCAGTGAGTCCCGGGACAGGGCGACCAAAAACATTCAGTACTTT. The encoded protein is CASSESRDRATKNIQYF.